These 24 T cell receptor beta chains were sequenced from one sample in a study of cytotoxic CD8 clonotypes in ibrutinib-treated CLL. Assay used: immunoSEQ multiplex PCR; TCRdb lists only in-frame clones, some missing. This table has some 23,000 clones, approximately 71% appearing once. Sequenced material: PBMCs, taken at disease progression, from a patient treated with ibrutinib. The receptor source for this set is a human donor with chronic lymphocytic leukemia.

CDR3 region: CASSSVQGSEQYF. Written as DNA, the CDR3 is TGTGCCAGTAGCTCCGTACAGGGCTCCGAGCAGTACTTC. The chain employs TRBV19 and TRBJ2-7; possibly TRBD1 for D (6 bases). The CDR3 covers 13 residues. The ends were cut back, 6 bases at V and 6 bases at J, with 15 bases in the middle. Per the germline V gene, CDR1 is LNHDA and CDR2 is SQIVND (reference sequence).

V and J are TRBV9 and TRBJ2-7; D may correspond to TRBD1 or TRBD2 (5 bases each). The V end was cut by 4 bases, the J end by 4 bases, with 12 bases between. CDR1 and CDR2 from the germline V gene are SGDLS and YYNGEE. The length of the CDR3 is 13 residues. CDR3 loop: CASSLQGGYEQYF. The CDR3 DNA follows: TGTGCCAGCAGCCTGCAGGGCGGGTACGAGCAGTACTTC.

The chain joins TRBV5-4 to TRBJ1-2; D call uncertain. Germline assignment: CDR1 SGHNT and CDR2 YYREEE (reference sequence). This CDR3 spans 14 amino acids. V lost 3 bases and J lost 2, with 11 bases in between. CDR3 sequence (DNA): TGTGCCAGCAGCTCCAACAGCCAAAACTATGGCTACACCTTC. Protein: CASSSNSQNYGYTF.

This chain connects TRBV15 to TRBJ2-3, with D perhaps matching TRBD2 (7 bases). The CDR3 has 17 residues. CDR1 and CDR2 (germline): LNHNV, YYDKDF (reference sequence). V was pared by 0 bases and J by 3 bases, with 16 bases between. The CDR3 region is CATSRDGWGGGTDTQYF. The CDR3 bases are TGTGCCACCAGCAGAGATGGCTGGGGGGGCGGGACAGATACGCAGTATTTT.

The chain employs TRBV9 and TRBJ1-4; D remains ambiguous. The CDR3 is 14 amino acids. Germline V CDR1 and CDR2: SGDLS, YYNGEE. The V end was cut by 5 bases, the J end by 4 bases, with 12 bases between. The CDR3 is CASSRSNHNEKLFF. In DNA form, the CDR3 reads TGTGCCAGCAGTCGAAGCAACCATAATGAAAAACTGTTTTTT. Supplemented by reference TRBV9 and TRBJ1-4, the full variable domain reads DSGVTQTPKHLITATGQRVTLRCSPRSGDLSVYWYQQSLDQGLQFLIQYYNGEERAKGNILERFSAQQFPDLHSELNLSSLELGDSALYFCASSRSNHNEKLFFGSGTQLSVL.

The gene calls are TRBV19 and TRBJ1-1, with D uncertain. CDR1 and CDR2 (germline): LNHDA, SQIVND (reference sequence). CDR3 size: 13 residues. The V gene lost 5 bases and the J gene lost 1 base, with 8 bases spanning the gap. The CDR3 DNA reads TGTGCCAGTAGTTCACGGACGAACACTGAAGCTTTCTTT. Translated, it gives CASSSRTNTEAFF.

This clone was observed a few times. The V call is TRBV6-6, the J call TRBJ1-5, with 9 bases that match TRBD1. The CDR3 is 14 amino acids. Per the germline V gene, CDR1 is MNHNY and CDR2 is SVGAGI (reference sequence). J was trimmed by 4 bases and V by 2 bases; bases with no gene match: 0. The CDR3 is CASSYDRGNQPQHF. DNA of the CDR3: TGTGCCAGCAGTTACGACAGGGGGAATCAGCCCCAGCATTTT.

The V gene is TRBV27, the J gene TRBJ1-1; tentatively, D is TRBD1 (5 bases). The V end was cut by 4 bases, the J end by 1 base, with 7 bases between. This CDR3 has 13 amino acids. In germline, CDR1 is MNHEY, CDR2 SMNVEV (reference sequence). CDR3 bases: TGTGCCAGCAGTTCGGGGGGGAACACTGAAGCTTTCTTT. As protein: CASSSGGNTEAFF.

The chain couples TRBV18 to TRBJ1-1; unclear D gene. The CDR3 length is 13 residues. Trimming shortened V by 3 bases and J by 5 bases, and 10 bases separated the two germline ends. The V gene's germline CDR1 is KGHSH and CDR2 LQKENI. In nucleotides, the CDR3 is TGTGCCAGCTCACCCGACTTCACTACTGAAGCTTTCTTT. Its translation: CASSPDFTTEAFF.

The chain links TRBV10-3 to TRBJ1-1; D not resolved. Trimming pared 7 bases from V and 1 base from J, leaving 7 bases between. Germline V gene lookup returns CDR1 ENHRY and CDR2 SYGVKD. The CDR3 is 12 amino acids. DNA of the CDR3: TGTGCCATCAAAGCCGGGAACACTGAAGCTTTCTTT. Translation gives CAIKAGNTEAFF.

The chain links TRBV19 to TRBJ1-5, with D perhaps TRBD1 (6 bases). This CDR3 spans 15 amino acids. With 2 bases removed from V and 2 bases from J, the gap between germline ends came to 10 bases. CDR1 and CDR2 (germline): LNHDA, SQIVND (reference sequence). CDR3 amino acids: CASSIRGSGNQPQHF. In DNA, the CDR3 is TGTGCCAGTAGTATAAGGGGGTCGGGCAATCAGCCCCAGCATTTT.

This sequence joins TRBV6-5 and TRBJ1-2, with 8 bases identical to TRBD1. The CDR3 length is 14 residues. Germline assignment: CDR1 MNHEY and CDR2 SVGAGI. V shed 5 bases, J shed 4 bases, and the junction held 6 bases outside the gene matches. In nucleotides, the CDR3 is TGTGCCAGCAGTAATCCCGGGACAGGCTATGGCTACACCTTC. Translation: CASSNPGTGYGYTF.

The chain combines TRBV15 with TRBJ1-1; D ambiguous. V was cut by 6 bases and J by 2 bases, with 7 bases left in between. The CDR3 covers 12 residues. In germline, CDR1 is LNHNV, CDR2 YYDKDF (reference sequence). CDR3 loop: CATSRHNTEAFF. For the CDR3, the DNA is TGTGCCACCAGTCGTCATAACACTGAAGCTTTCTTT.

The rearrangement uses TRBV19 and TRBJ2-7; 8 nucleotides align to TRBD1. Germline assignment: CDR1 LNHDA and CDR2 SQIVND (reference sequence). V trimming: 4 bases; J trimming: 3 bases; junction bases outside the gene matches: 2. This CDR3 spans 13 amino acids. Here the CDR3 reads CASSTDRDYEQYF. DNA for the CDR3: TGTGCCAGTAGTACGGACAGGGACTACGAGCAGTACTTC. Using reference TRBV19 and TRBJ2-7 for the parts outside the CDR3, the full variable domain is DGGITQSPKYLFRKEGQNVTLSCEQNLNHDAMYWYRQDPGQGLRLIYYSQIVNDFQKGDIAEGYSVSREKKESFPLTVTSAQKNPTAFYLCASSTDRDYEQYFGPGTRLTVT.

This clone was detected a few times. The chain combines TRBV6-5 with TRBJ1-2; 8 bases are shared with TRBD1. The CDR3 has 14 residues. With V trimmed by 2 bases and J by 3 bases, 2 bases remained unmatched. CDR1 is MNHEY and CDR2 is SVGAGI in the germline V gene. CDR3 region: CASSYRTGYYGYTF. DNA of the CDR3: TGTGCCAGCAGTTACCGGACAGGGTACTATGGCTACACCTTC.

A few counts support this clone. V usage is TRBV5-6 and J usage is TRBJ1-2, with 7 bases lining up with TRBD1. The CDR3 covers 14 residues. V shed 5 bases and J 6 bases; nucleotides not matched to a gene: 10. Germline V CDR1 and CDR2: SGHDT, YYEEEE. The DNA for the CDR3 is TGTGCCAGCAGACTCGGACAGGCTTTACATGGCTACACCTTC. Translated: CASRLGQALHGYTF.

This chain joins TRBV19 and TRBJ1-5, with D uncertain. Trimming stripped 3 bases from V and 0 bases from J, with 9 bases between. CDR1 and CDR2 from the germline V gene are LNHDA and SQIVND (reference sequence). The CDR3 covers 15 residues. The CDR3 protein is CASSIGIFSNQPQHF. In nucleotides, the CDR3 is TGTGCCAGTAGTATTGGGATATTTAGCAATCAGCCCCAGCATTTT. The whole variable domain, filled in from reference TRBV19 and TRBJ1-5, reads DGGITQSPKYLFRKEGQNVTLSCEQNLNHDAMYWYRQDPGQGLRLIYYSQIVNDFQKGDIAEGYSVSREKKESFPLTVTSAQKNPTAFYLCASSIGIFSNQPQHFGDGTRLSIL.

J is TRBJ1-1 and V is TRBV19, with D perhaps matching TRBD1 (6 bases). Looked up from germline, CDR1 is LNHDA and CDR2 is SQIVND (reference sequence). The CDR3 covers 13 residues. V was pared by 9 bases and J by 2 bases, with 13 bases between. The CDR3 DNA follows: TGTGCCAGCCGGGACACGCGAAACACTGAAGCTTTCTTT. It is translated as CASRDTRNTEAFF. Full variable domain (missing parts from reference TRBV19 and TRBJ1-1): DGGITQSPKYLFRKEGQNVTLSCEQNLNHDAMYWYRQDPGQGLRLIYYSQIVNDFQKGDIAEGYSVSREKKESFPLTVTSAQKNPTAFYLCASRDTRNTEAFFGQGTRLTVV.

This clone was detected only a few times. The rearrangement links TRBV5-5 to TRBJ2-5, with D possibly matching TRBD2 (7 bases). CDR3 length: 14 amino acids. V was trimmed by 3 bases and J by 4 bases, leaving 13 bases between them. In germline, CDR1 is SGHKS, CDR2 YYEKEE (reference sequence). The CDR3 sequence: CASSSLAGAETQYF. The CDR3 DNA follows: TGTGCCAGCAGCTCCCTTGCGGGGGCAGAGACCCAGTACTTC.

The chain uses TRBV25-1 and TRBJ1-2; the D gene is possibly TRBD1 (5 bases). The ends were cut back, 8 bases at V and 5 bases at J, with 9 bases in the middle. The CDR3 is 11 amino acids. Germline V CDR1 and CDR2: MGHDK, SYGVNS. The CDR3 here is CASGTGYGYTF. For the CDR3, the DNA is TGTGCCAGCGGGACTGGATATGGCTACACCTTC.

This chain links TRBV2 with TRBJ2-3, with D tentatively TRBD1 or TRBD2 (5 bases each). CDR1 is SNHLY, CDR2 FYNNEI, per germline. V dropped 4 bases and J dropped 0 bases, with 11 bases sitting between them. The CDR3 consists of 15 residues. CDR3 loop: CASSVARGSTDTQYF. CDR3 sequence (DNA): TGTGCCAGCAGTGTCGCGAGGGGCAGCACAGATACGCAGTATTTT.

This clone appeared a few times. The chain uses TRBV9 and TRBJ2-5; the D gene is possibly TRBD2 (6 bases). Germline loops: CDR1 SGDLS, CDR2 YYNGEE. The V end lost 0 bases, the J end lost 0 bases, and 12 bases lay between the germline ends. The CDR3 is made up of 16 amino acids. The CDR3 reads CASSVGDGGYQETQYF. The CDR3 DNA follows: TGTGCCAGCAGCGTAGGGGATGGGGGGTACCAAGAGACCCAGTACTTC. Variable domain in full (rest from reference TRBV9 and TRBJ2-5): DSGVTQTPKHLITATGQRVTLRCSPRSGDLSVYWYQQSLDQGLQFLIQYYNGEERAKGNILERFSAQQFPDLHSELNLSSLELGDSALYFCASSVGDGGYQETQYFGPGTRLLVL.

CDR3: CASSLQGGNSPLHF. The CDR3 DNA sequence: TGCGCCAGCAGCTTGCAGGGTGGCAATTCACCCCTCCACTTT. The rearrangement uses TRBV5-1 and TRBJ1-6; tentatively, D is TRBD1 (5 bases). This CDR3 contains 14 residues. In germline, CDR1 is SGHRS, CDR2 YFSETQ. The V gene lost 1 base and the J gene lost 7 bases, with 9 bases spanning the gap.

CDR3 in DNA: TGTGCCAGCAGCGTAGGATCAGGCGTTAGGACCTACGAGCAGTACTTC. As protein: CASSVGSGVRTYEQYF. This rearrangement joins TRBV9 to TRBJ2-7, with D unresolved. Germline V gene sequence: CDR1 SGDLS, CDR2 YYNGEE. The CDR3 is made up of 16 amino acids. The V and J ends lost 0 bases and 2 bases respectively, with 15 bases between them.